The 28 T cell receptor beta chains listed next were all sequenced from one sample in a study of T cell changes during pregnancy in multiple sclerosis. Only in-frame clones appear in the TCRdb table, and some are missing; sequencing was by immunoSEQ multiplex PCR. The profile shows about 68,000 clones, under 95% of them singletons. The sample was peripheral blood, taken in the second trimester of pregnancy. The origin of the receptors is a female donor with multiple sclerosis, enrolled in a pregnancy study.

The rearrangement links TRBV11-2 to TRBJ1-6; weak D call: TRBD1 (5 bases). Germline-derived CDR1 and CDR2 are SGHAT and FQNNGV. Deletions cut 3 bases from V and 8 bases from J, with 11 bases between. This CDR3 has 14 amino acids. In nucleotides, the CDR3 is TGTGCCAGCAGCTTCCATCGGGGGTATTCACCCCTCCACTTT. As protein: CASSFHRGYSPLHF.

The V call is TRBV19, the J call TRBJ1-5, with a weak D call TRBD1 (5 bases). The ends were cut back, 8 bases at V and 1 base at J, with 12 bases in the middle. The CDR3 sequence is 14 residues long. Germline lookup yields CDR1 LNHDA and CDR2 SQIVND (reference sequence). As DNA, the CDR3 is TGTGCCAGTCGCAGGGAGGTAAGCAATCAGCCCCAGCATTTT. It translates to CASRREVSNQPQHF.

V gene TRBV30 combines with J gene TRBJ2-1; the match to TRBD1 covers 7 bases. Trimming removed 5 bases from V and 1 base from J; junction bases left unmatched: 5. The CDR3 totals 14 residues. Looked up from germline, CDR1 is GTSNPN and CDR2 is SVGIG (reference sequence). The CDR3 spells CAWLDRPSYNEQFF. CDR3 in DNA: TGTGCCTGGTTGGACAGGCCTTCCTACAATGAGCAGTTCTTC. The whole variable domain, remainder taken from reference TRBV30 and TRBJ2-1, is SQTIHQWPATLVQPVGSPLSLECTVEGTSNPNLYWYRQAAGRGLQLLFYSVGIGQISSEVPQNLSASRPQDRQFILSSKKLLLSDSGFYLCAWLDRPSYNEQFFGPGTRLTVL.

The rearrangement joins TRBV28 to TRBJ1-5, with D uncertain. This CDR3 spans 15 amino acids. Germline lookup yields CDR1 MDHEN and CDR2 SYDVKM. V lost 5 bases and J 3 bases, leaving 14 bases between the germline ends. The CDR3 loop is CASSITTPANQPQHF. CDR3 coding DNA: TGTGCCAGCAGTATAACGACACCCGCCAATCAGCCCCAGCATTTT.

A remark on this clone: Additional DNA sequences in this sample encode the identical CDR3. This chain uses TRBV5-1 with TRBJ2-5; D possibly corresponds to TRBD2 (7 bases). Trimming removed 3 bases from V and 5 bases from J, with 14 bases in between. Germline V gene data show CDR1 as SGHRS and CDR2 as YFSETQ. This CDR3 has 14 residues. In DNA form, the CDR3 reads TGCGCCAGCAGCTCCGGGGGGCCAGGGGAGACCCAGTACTTC. Protein: CASSSGGPGETQYF.

The chain joins TRBV11-1 to TRBJ1-1; 7 nucleotides match TRBD1. This CDR3 comprises 12 residues. Germline trimming cut 5 bases from V and 9 bases from J; bases unmatched to any gene: 6. In germline, CDR1 is SGHAT, CDR2 FQDESV (reference sequence). This CDR3 reads CASSAGTAQAFF. The CDR3 nucleotides are TGTGCCAGCAGCGCCGGGACAGCTCAAGCTTTCTTT.

The CDR3 DNA sequence: TGCAGCGTTGAAAGGGGCGGAGAAAAACTGTTTTTT. Translated, it gives CSVERGGEKLFF. The rearrangement links TRBV29-1 to TRBJ1-4, with D perhaps matching TRBD1 (5 bases). Germline values: CDR1 SQVTM, CDR2 ANQGSEA. The CDR3 is made up of 12 amino acids. Trimming took off 2 bases at V and 8 bases at J, with 9 bases between the two ends.

This chain links TRBV7-2 with TRBJ2-7; 10 nucleotides line up with TRBD2. CDR3 length: 16 amino acids. Germline V gene sequence: CDR1 SGHTA, CDR2 FQGNSA. V lost 4 bases, J lost 4 bases, and 10 bases stayed unmatched. The CDR3 DNA sequence: TGTGCCAGCAGCTCTAGCGGGGGTAACGGGATATACGAGCAGTACTTC. This sequence encodes CASSSSGGNGIYEQYF.

J is TRBJ1-5 and V is TRBV27, with TRBD1 matching over 7 bases. The CDR3 loop spans 15 amino acids. The V and J ends lost 2 bases and 2 bases, in that order; junction bases with no gene match: 3. The germline gives CDR1 MNHEY, CDR2 SMNVEV (reference sequence). The CDR3 coding sequence is TGTGCCAGCAGTTTAGAGGGGGCGCGCAATCAGCCCCAGCATTTT. This gives the protein CASSLEGARNQPQHF.

The rearrangement links TRBV27 to TRBJ1-1; weak D call: TRBD1 (5 bases). Germline V lookup: CDR1 MNHEY, CDR2 SMNVEV (reference sequence). There are 13 residues in the CDR3. Between the trimmed V and J ends, which lost 6 bases and 11 bases, there was a span of 19 bases. CDR3 nucleotide sequence: TGTGCCAGCAGCTCCCGACAGCTACTTGGGGCTTTCTTT. Protein sequence: CASSSRQLLGAFF.

This clone was seen a single time. V usage is TRBV18 and J usage is TRBJ1-2; 11 nucleotides match TRBD1. Germline trimming cut 6 bases from V and 4 bases from J; bases unmatched to any gene: 13. This CDR3 comprises 17 residues. From germline, CDR1 is KGHSH and CDR2 LQKENI. CDR3 DNA: TGTGCCAGCTCCCCAGGACAGGGGGCAGGGATTGGCTATGGCTACACCTTC. This sequence encodes CASSPGQGAGIGYGYTF.

In its sample, this clone was seen once. This chain links TRBV5-4 with TRBJ2-7; 8 bases map to TRBD1. The CDR3 extends over 14 amino acids. Unmatched junction bases numbered 6, after V lost 4 bases and J lost 3 bases. The germline CDR1 and CDR2 sequences are SGHNT and YYREEE (reference sequence). The CDR3, as DNA: TGTGCCAGCAGCCCCCGGACAGGGCACTACGAGCAGTACTTC. Translated, it gives CASSPRTGHYEQYF.

The chain has TRBV5-6 and TRBJ2-2; D possibly corresponds to TRBD1 (6 bases). V was trimmed by 4 bases and J by 7 bases, leaving 17 bases between them. The CDR3 covers 15 residues. The V gene's germline CDR1 is SGHDT and CDR2 YYEEEE. The CDR3 DNA sequence: TGTGCCAGCAGCAAAACACAGGGAAGAGACGGGGAGCTGTTTTTT. Translating it yields CASSKTQGRDGELFF.

The chain employs TRBV18 and TRBJ1-6; D is undetermined. This CDR3 has 13 amino acids. Trimming left V 3 bases short and J 9 bases short, with 9 bases between. The germline V gene has CDR1 KGHSH and CDR2 LQKENI. In DNA form, the CDR3 reads TGTGCCAGCTCACCTACCACGAGTTCACCCCTCCACTTT. This encodes CASSPTTSSPLHF.

This chain joins TRBV30 and TRBJ2-7; TRBD1 matches 9 bases. This CDR3 is 13 amino acids long. J gave up 5 bases and V 1 base, and 3 bases lay outside the gene matches. The germline V gene encodes CDR1 GTSNPN and CDR2 SVGIG (reference sequence). The CDR3 region has the DNA TGTGCCTGGAGTGGACAGGGGGGCCACGAGCAGTACTTC. This codes for CAWSGQGGHEQYF.

The chain joins TRBV6-1 to TRBJ2-1, with D perhaps matching TRBD1 (6 bases). Deletions cut 4 bases from V and 10 bases from J, with 17 bases between. This CDR3 region has 14 residues. Per the germline V gene, CDR1 is MNHNS and CDR2 is SASEGT. In DNA form, the CDR3 reads TGTGCCAGCAGTGTTTTGGGGGCATTGGGCGAGCAGTTCTTC. It yields the protein CASSVLGALGEQFF.

The rearrangement links TRBV18 to TRBJ2-2, with D possibly TRBD2 on 7 matching bases. The germline gives CDR1 KGHSH, CDR2 LQKENI. V was trimmed by 3 bases and J by 5 bases, leaving 16 bases between them. This CDR3 contains 16 residues. The CDR3 spells CASSPGAGAGTGELFF. The CDR3 DNA sequence: TGTGCCAGCTCACCGGGCGCGGGGGCCGGGACCGGGGAGCTGTTTTTT.

The rearrangement joins TRBV5-4 to TRBJ1-4; 11 bases agree with TRBD1. Germline values: CDR1 SGHNT, CDR2 YYREEE (reference sequence). The CDR3 runs 15 residues. V lost 3 bases, J lost 7 bases, and 5 bases stayed unmatched. The CDR3 spells CASSSSGTGGEKLFF. CDR3 sequence (DNA): TGTGCCAGCAGCTCCTCCGGGACAGGGGGTGAAAAACTGTTTTTT.

The chain uses TRBV27 and TRBJ2-3, with 7 bases fitting TRBD1. Losses at the gene ends were 7 bases for V and 1 base for J; bases not matched to a gene: 14. The length of the CDR3 is 17 residues. Germline CDR1 and CDR2: MNHEY and SMNVEV (reference sequence). The CDR3 here is CASTRWPRQGGTDTQYF. The CDR3 nucleotides are TGTGCCAGCACCCGCTGGCCGCGGCAGGGGGGCACAGATACGCAGTATTTT.

The chain carries TRBV7-2 and TRBJ1-1; D may be TRBD1 (5 bases). Germline CDR1 and CDR2: SGHTA and FQGNSA. V lost 0 bases and J lost 5, with 10 bases in between. The length of the CDR3 is 14 residues. The CDR3 sequence is CASSLAVQGTEAFF. CDR3 bases: TGTGCCAGCAGCTTAGCGGTTCAGGGAACTGAAGCTTTCTTT.

The rearrangement links TRBV5-8 to TRBJ2-3; TRBD1 matches 10 bases. The CDR3 covers 15 residues. Germline CDR1 is SGHTS and CDR2 is YDEGEE. The V and J ends lost 3 bases and 3 bases, in that order; junction bases with no gene match: 4. The CDR3 reads CASSWTGGSTDTQYF. As DNA, the CDR3 is TGTGCCAGCAGCTGGACAGGGGGGAGTACAGATACGCAGTATTTT.

The chain employs TRBV5-5 and TRBJ1-2; the D gene is possibly TRBD1 (6 bases). Germline CDR1 reads SGHKS; CDR2 reads YYEKEE (reference sequence). Trimming removed 3 bases at V and 1 base at J, with 13 bases between. The CDR3 spans 15 residues. The CDR3, as DNA: TGTGCCAGCAGCTCCCCGACAGGTCTTAACTATGGCTACACCTTC. The encoded protein is CASSSPTGLNYGYTF.

CDR3 sequence (DNA): TGTGCCAGACAGTCCGGGACAGGCAGCTCTGGGGCCAACGTCCTGACTTTC. Its protein is CARQSGTGSSGANVLTF. The chain has TRBV7-2 and TRBJ2-6, with 8 positions matching TRBD1. CDR1 SGHTA and CDR2 FQGNSA come from the germline V gene. This CDR3 comprises 17 residues. After removal of 9 bases from V and 0 bases from J, the junction contained 10 bases not matched to a gene.

This clone occurred many times. J is TRBJ2-7 and V is TRBV5-4; D is unclear. CDR3 size: 14 residues. Deletions cut 0 bases from V and 5 bases from J, with 12 bases between. CDR1 is SGHNT and CDR2 is YYREEE in the germline V gene (reference sequence). CDR3 residues: CASSLVAGSNEQYF. CDR3 coding DNA: TGTGCCAGCAGCTTGGTGGCAGGATCAAACGAGCAGTACTTC.

The V gene is TRBV9, the J gene TRBJ2-1, with 8 nucleotides matching TRBD2. This CDR3 is built from 16 residues. V was clipped by 5 bases and J by 5 bases; unmatched bases: 12. Germline loops: CDR1 SGDLS, CDR2 YYNGEE. The CDR3 region is CASRLLSSGEDNEQFF. DNA for the CDR3: TGTGCCAGCAGATTACTTAGTAGCGGGGAGGACAATGAGCAGTTCTTC.

The chain couples TRBV27 to TRBJ2-1; TRBD1 agrees at 9 bases. Germline CDR1 reads MNHEY; CDR2 reads SMNVEV (reference sequence). This CDR3 region has 16 residues. The V gene end was trimmed by 7 bases and the J gene end by 3 bases; junction bases not matched to a gene: 10. This chain's CDR3 is CASTLIPGQGYNEQFF. The DNA for the CDR3 is TGTGCCAGCACTCTCATCCCGGGACAGGGCTACAATGAGCAGTTCTTC.

This chain uses TRBV14 with TRBJ2-7, with 8 bases lining up with TRBD1. The V gene end was trimmed by 3 bases and the J gene end by 7 bases; junction bases not matched to a gene: 11. Germline V CDR1 and CDR2: SGHDN, FVKESK. The length of the CDR3 is 15 residues. CDR3 DNA: TGTGCCAGCAGCCACCTAGGGCAGGGGGCGCAGGAGCAGTACTTC. Translating gives CASSHLGQGAQEQYF.

The chain is built from TRBV7-9 and TRBJ2-3, with D tentatively TRBD1 (7 bases). The CDR3 has 15 amino acids. V shed 4 bases and J shed 1 base, with 12 bases lying between them. CDR1 and CDR2 (germline): SEHNR, FQNEAQ (reference sequence). The CDR3 DNA reads as TGTGCCAGCAGCTCCAGGGGGACTGGCACAGATACGCAGTATTTT. It translates to CASSSRGTGTDTQYF.